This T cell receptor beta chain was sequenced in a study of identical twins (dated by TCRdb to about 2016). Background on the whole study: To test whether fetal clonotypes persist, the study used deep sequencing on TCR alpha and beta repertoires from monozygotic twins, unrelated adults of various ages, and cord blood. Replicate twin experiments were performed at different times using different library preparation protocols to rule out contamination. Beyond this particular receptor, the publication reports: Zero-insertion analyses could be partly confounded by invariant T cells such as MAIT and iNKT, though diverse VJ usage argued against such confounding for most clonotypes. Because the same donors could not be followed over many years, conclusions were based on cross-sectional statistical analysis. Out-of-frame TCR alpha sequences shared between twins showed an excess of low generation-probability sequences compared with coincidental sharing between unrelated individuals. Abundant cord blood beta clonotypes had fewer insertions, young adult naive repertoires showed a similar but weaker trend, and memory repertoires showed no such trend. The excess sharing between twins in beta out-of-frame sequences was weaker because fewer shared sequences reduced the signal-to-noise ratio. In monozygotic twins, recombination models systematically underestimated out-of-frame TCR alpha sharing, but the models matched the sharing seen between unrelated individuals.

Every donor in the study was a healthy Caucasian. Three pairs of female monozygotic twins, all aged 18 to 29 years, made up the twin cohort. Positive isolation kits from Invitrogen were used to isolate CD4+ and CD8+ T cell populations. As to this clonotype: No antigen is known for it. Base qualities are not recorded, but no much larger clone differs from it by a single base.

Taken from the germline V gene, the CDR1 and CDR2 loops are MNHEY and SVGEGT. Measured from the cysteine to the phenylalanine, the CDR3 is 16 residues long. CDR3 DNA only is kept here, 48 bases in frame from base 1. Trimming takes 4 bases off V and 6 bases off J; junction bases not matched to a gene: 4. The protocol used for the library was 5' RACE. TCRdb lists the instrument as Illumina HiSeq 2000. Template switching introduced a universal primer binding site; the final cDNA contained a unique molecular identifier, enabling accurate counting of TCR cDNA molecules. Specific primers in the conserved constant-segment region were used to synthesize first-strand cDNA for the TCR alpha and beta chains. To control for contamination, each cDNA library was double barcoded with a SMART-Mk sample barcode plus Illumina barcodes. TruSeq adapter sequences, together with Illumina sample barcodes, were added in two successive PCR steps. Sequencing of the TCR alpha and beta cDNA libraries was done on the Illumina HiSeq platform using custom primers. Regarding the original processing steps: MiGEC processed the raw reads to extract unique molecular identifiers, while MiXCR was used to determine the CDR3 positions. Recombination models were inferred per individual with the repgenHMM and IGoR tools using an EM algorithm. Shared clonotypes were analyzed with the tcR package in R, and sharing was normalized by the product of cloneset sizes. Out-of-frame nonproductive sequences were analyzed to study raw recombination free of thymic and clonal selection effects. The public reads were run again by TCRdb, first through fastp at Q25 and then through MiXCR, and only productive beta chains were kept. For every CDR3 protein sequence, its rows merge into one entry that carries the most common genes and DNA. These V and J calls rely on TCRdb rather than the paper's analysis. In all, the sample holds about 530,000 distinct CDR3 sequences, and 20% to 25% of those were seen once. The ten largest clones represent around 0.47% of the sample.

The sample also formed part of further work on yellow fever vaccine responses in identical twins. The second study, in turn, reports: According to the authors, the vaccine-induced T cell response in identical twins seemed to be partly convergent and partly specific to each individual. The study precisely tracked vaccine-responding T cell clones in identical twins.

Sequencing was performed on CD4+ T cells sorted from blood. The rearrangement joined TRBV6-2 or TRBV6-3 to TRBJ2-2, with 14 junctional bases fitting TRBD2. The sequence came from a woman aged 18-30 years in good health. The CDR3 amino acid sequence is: CASSSGTSGSAGELFF. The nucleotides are TGTGCCAGCAGTTCCGGGACTAGCGGGAGCGCCGGGGAGCTGTTTTTT.